A single sample gave rise to the 17 T cell receptor beta chains below, sequenced in a study of T cells after yellow fever vaccination. TCRdb re-called the 5' RACE reads with MiXCR, one entry per CDR3 protein. Here the sample spans approximately 110,000 distinct CDR3 sequences, under 8.5% being singletons. Material: CD4+ T cells sorted from PBMCs, obtained 9 to 10 days after the first yellow fever vaccination. The receptor set was obtained from a man younger than 35 who received the YFV17D yellow fever vaccine.

This clonotype came up many times. DNA of the CDR3: TGCGCCAGCAGCCAAGGAGCTAGGACAGGGGGTATCGCAGATACGCAGTATTTT. Encoded protein: CASSQGARTGGIADTQYF. The V call is TRBV4-3, the J call TRBJ2-3, with 10 nucleotides matching TRBD1. Germline CDR1 and CDR2: LGHNA and YSLEER. CDR3 length equals 18 residues. V was clipped by 1 base and J by 4 bases; unmatched bases: 11.

Many counts were recorded for this clonotype. V and J are TRBV3-1 and TRBJ2-5; D unclear. The CDR3 contains 14 residues. Germline loops: CDR1 LGHDT, CDR2 YNNKEL (reference sequence). The V end lost 4 bases, the J end lost 6 bases, and 15 bases lay between the germline ends. The CDR3: CASSLDGRRKTQYF. CDR3 DNA sequence: TGTGCCAGCAGCCTCGACGGACGGCGAAAGACCCAGTACTTC.

This clonotype was seen only a few times. V gene TRBV5-4 combines with J gene TRBJ2-5; no clear D gene. V dropped 2 bases and J dropped 1 base, with 6 bases sitting between them. There are 13 residues in the CDR3. Germline V gives CDR1 SGHNT, CDR2 YYREEE (reference sequence). CDR3 coding DNA: TGTGCCAGCAGCTTTCCGGCCCAAGAGACCCAGTACTTC. This codes for CASSFPAQETQYF.

This clonotype showed up many times. The genes are TRBV15 and TRBJ2-5; D unclear. The CDR3 totals 14 residues. Trimming cost V 0 bases and J 3 bases, with 8 bases left between them. Germline assignment: CDR1 LNHNV and CDR2 YYDKDF (reference sequence). Written as DNA, the CDR3 is TGTGCCACCAGCAGAGATGGTAGAGAAGAGACCCAGTACTTC. It translates to CATSRDGREETQYF.

This clonotype was observed at least ten times. The chain carries TRBV7-8 and TRBJ2-3; the D gene is possibly TRBD2 (5 bases). The CDR3 loop spans 15 amino acids. The ends were cut back, 3 bases at V and 5 bases at J, with 15 bases in the middle. The germline V gene has CDR1 SGHVS and CDR2 FQNEAQ. CDR3 sequence reads: CASSFPGLLEDTQYF. CDR3 nucleotides: TGTGCCAGCAGCTTCCCTGGACTCCTAGAAGATACGCAGTATTTT.

Details on this clonotype: A clone one base away is much larger, so this may be a read error. CDR3 DNA: TGTGCCAGCAGCTTATCCTATATGGAATATGGCTACACCTTC. This sequence encodes CASSLSYMEYGYTF. The genes are TRBV7-8 and TRBJ1-2; D is uncertain. This CDR3 spans 14 amino acids. Germline-derived CDR1 and CDR2 are SGHVS and FQNEAQ. The V end was cut by 2 bases, the J end by 5 bases, with 12 bases between.

Ten or more counts support this clonotype. The rearrangement joins TRBV2 to TRBJ2-7; 8 bases match TRBD1. Germline-derived CDR1 and CDR2 are SNHLY and FYNNEI. The CDR3 totals 12 residues. The V segment lost 7 bases and the J segment 6 bases; nucleotides outside the gene matches: 5. In DNA, the CDR3 is TGTGCCAGCACAGAACAGGGGGGCGAGCAGTACTTC. Protein sequence: CASTEQGGEQYF. Together with reference TRBV2 and TRBJ2-7, the CDR3 gives the full variable domain: EPEVTQTPSHQVTQMGQEVILRCVPISNHLYFYWYRQILGQKVEFLVSFYNNEISEKSEIFDDQFSVERPDGSNFTLKIRSTKLEDSAMYFCASTEQGGEQYFGPGTRLTVT.

This clonotype was seen at least ten times. The V gene is TRBV20-1, the J gene TRBJ2-1; 8 nucleotides agree with TRBD1. The CDR3 loop spans 12 amino acids. CDR1 is DFQATT and CDR2 is SNEGSKA in the germline V gene (reference sequence). J was trimmed by 13 bases and V by 6 bases; bases with no gene match: 11. The CDR3 DNA reads TGCAGTGCCCCGGACAGGGCATCGGCCCAGTTCTTC. Translation: CSAPDRASAQFF.

This clonotype has at least ten counts. The chain recombines TRBV5-1 with TRBJ1-1; tentatively, D is TRBD1 (5 bases). Germline V lookup: CDR1 SGHRS, CDR2 YFSETQ. Trimming left V 4 bases short and J 3 bases short, with 13 bases between. The CDR3 runs 14 residues. CDR3 residues: CASSQGTADTEAFF. CDR3 DNA: TGCGCCAGCAGCCAAGGGACGGCGGACACTGAAGCTTTCTTT.

This clonotype was counted many times. J is TRBJ1-4 and V is TRBV20-1, with D unclear. The CDR3 spans 13 residues. The germline CDR1 and CDR2 sequences are DFQATT and SNEGSKA (reference sequence). Trimming shortened V by 0 bases and J by 3 bases, and 5 bases separated the two germline ends. Here the CDR3 DNA reads TGCAGTGCTAGAGATAGGCCTAATGAAAAACTGTTTTTT. Amino acids: CSARDRPNEKLFF.

This clonotype has at least ten counts. This chain connects TRBV2 to TRBJ2-5; unclear D gene. V was pared by 3 bases and J by 4 bases, with 9 bases between. The germline V gene has CDR1 SNHLY and CDR2 FYNNEI. The length of the CDR3 is 13 residues. CDR3 DNA: TGTGCCAGCAGTGATGTAGGCCGAGAGACCCAGTACTTC. This sequence encodes CASSDVGRETQYF.

This clonotype was recorded a few times. The chain couples TRBV7-2 to TRBJ2-3; D is unresolved. V dropped 1 base and J dropped 4 bases, with 9 bases sitting between them. The CDR3 length is 14 residues. Per the germline V gene, CDR1 is SGHTA and CDR2 is FQGNSA. CDR3 sequence: CASSLVRLADTQYF. Here the CDR3 DNA reads TGTGCCAGCAGCTTAGTACGGCTGGCAGATACGCAGTATTTT.

The V gene is TRBV20-1, the J gene TRBJ2-7; perhaps TRBD1 as D (6 bases). CDR1 DFQATT and CDR2 SNEGSKA come from the germline V gene (reference sequence). Trimming took off 3 bases at V and 6 bases at J, with 15 bases between the two ends. The CDR3 contains 13 residues. Here the CDR3 reads CSARRGSAGEQYV. The CDR3 DNA follows: TGCAGTGCTAGGAGGGGGTCCGCGGGCGAGCAGTACGTC.

The J gene is TRBJ1-2, the V gene TRBV4-2; TRBD1 aligns across 8 bases. This CDR3 is 14 amino acids long. V lost 3 bases to trimming and J lost 8 bases; unmatched junction nucleotides: 8. From germline, CDR1 is LGHNA and CDR2 YNFKEQ. The CDR3, as DNA: TGTGCCAGCAGCCACGACAGGGGCGGAGACGGCTACACCTTC. Its protein is CASSHDRGGDGYTF.

This clonotype was detected ten times or more. J is TRBJ1-2 and V is TRBV18; D is perhaps TRBD1 (6 bases). Germline V gene sequence: CDR1 KGHSH, CDR2 LQKENI. V lost 5 bases and J 4 bases, leaving 17 bases between the germline ends. The CDR3 length is 15 residues. The CDR3: CASSDPGTLVYGYTF. Written as DNA, the CDR3 is TGTGCCAGCTCAGATCCGGGGACATTAGTCTATGGCTACACCTTC.

This clonotype was counted many times. The rearrangement joins TRBV28 to TRBJ1-2, with 9 bases matching TRBD1. The length of the CDR3 is 13 residues. V was clipped by 8 bases and J by 8 bases; unmatched bases: 9. Germline values: CDR1 MDHEN, CDR2 SYDVKM. In DNA form, the CDR3 reads TGTGCCAGCGAATGGACAGGGGCCCGCGGCTACACCTTC. Protein: CASEWTGARGYTF.

The chain joins TRBV5-1 to TRBJ2-2; TRBD1 agrees at 7 bases. Germline assignment: CDR1 SGHRS and CDR2 YFSETQ. The junction had 10 bases not matched to a gene; V was cut back by 4 bases and J by 4 bases. CDR3 length: 16 residues. CDR3 nucleotides: TGCGCCAGCAGCCCGGGGACAGTAATAGCCACCGGGGAGCTGTTTTTT. Residues: CASSPGTVIATGELFF.